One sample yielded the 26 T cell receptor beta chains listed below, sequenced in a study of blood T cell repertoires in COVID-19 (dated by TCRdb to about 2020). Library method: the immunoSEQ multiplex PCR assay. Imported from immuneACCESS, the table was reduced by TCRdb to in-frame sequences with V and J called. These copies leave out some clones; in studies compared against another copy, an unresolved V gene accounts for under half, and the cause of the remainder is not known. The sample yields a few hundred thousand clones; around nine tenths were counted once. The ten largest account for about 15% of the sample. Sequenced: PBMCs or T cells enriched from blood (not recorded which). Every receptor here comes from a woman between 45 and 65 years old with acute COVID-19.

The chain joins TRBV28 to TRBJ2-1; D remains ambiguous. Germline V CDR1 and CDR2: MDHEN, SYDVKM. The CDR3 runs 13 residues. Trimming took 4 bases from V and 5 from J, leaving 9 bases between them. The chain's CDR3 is CASSSPGNNEQFF. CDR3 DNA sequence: TGTGCCAGCAGTTCCCCAGGAAACAATGAGCAGTTCTTC.

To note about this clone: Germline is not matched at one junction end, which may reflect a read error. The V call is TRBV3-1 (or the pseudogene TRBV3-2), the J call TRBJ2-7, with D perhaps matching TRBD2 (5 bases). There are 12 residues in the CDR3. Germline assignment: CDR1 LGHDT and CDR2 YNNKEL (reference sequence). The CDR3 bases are TGTGCCAGCAGCCAAGCCGATGGGGAGCCGTACTTC. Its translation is CASSQADGEPYF.

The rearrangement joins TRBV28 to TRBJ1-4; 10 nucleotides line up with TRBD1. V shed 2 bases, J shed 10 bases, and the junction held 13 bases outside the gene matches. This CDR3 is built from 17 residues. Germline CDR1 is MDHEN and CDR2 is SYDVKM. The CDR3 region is CASSLHRQGATLGKLFF. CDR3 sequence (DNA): TGTGCCAGCAGTTTACATCGACAGGGGGCGACGTTGGGAAAACTGTTTTTT.

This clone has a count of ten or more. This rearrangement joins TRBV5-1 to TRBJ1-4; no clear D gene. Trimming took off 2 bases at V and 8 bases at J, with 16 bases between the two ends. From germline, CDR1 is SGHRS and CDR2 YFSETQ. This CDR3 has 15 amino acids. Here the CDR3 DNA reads TGCGCCAGCAGCTTTGGCGGTTACGTTGAGGAAAAACTGTTTTTT. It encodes CASSFGGYVEEKLFF.

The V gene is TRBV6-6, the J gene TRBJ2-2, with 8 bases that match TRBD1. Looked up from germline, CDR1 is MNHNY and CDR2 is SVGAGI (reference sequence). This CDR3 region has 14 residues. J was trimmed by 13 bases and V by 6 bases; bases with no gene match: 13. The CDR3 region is CASRRTGRNTGLFF. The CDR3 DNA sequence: TGTGCCAGCAGAAGGACAGGGAGAAACACCGGGCTGTTTTTT.

The DNA for the CDR3 is TGTGCCAGCAGTTTCTCCCTCTATGGCTACACCTTC. As protein: CASSFSLYGYTF. J is TRBJ1-2 and V is TRBV28; D call uncertain. V lost 3 bases to trimming and J lost 4 bases, with 6 bases between them. The CDR3 runs to 12 residues. Germline-derived CDR1 and CDR2 are MDHEN and SYDVKM.

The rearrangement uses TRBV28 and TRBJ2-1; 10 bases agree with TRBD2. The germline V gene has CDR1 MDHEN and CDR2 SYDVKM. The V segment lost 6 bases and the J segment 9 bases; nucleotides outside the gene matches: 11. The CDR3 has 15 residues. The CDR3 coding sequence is TGTGCCAGCAGGGTACTAGCGGGATTGGTAGGTGAGCAGTTCTTC. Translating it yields CASRVLAGLVGEQFF.

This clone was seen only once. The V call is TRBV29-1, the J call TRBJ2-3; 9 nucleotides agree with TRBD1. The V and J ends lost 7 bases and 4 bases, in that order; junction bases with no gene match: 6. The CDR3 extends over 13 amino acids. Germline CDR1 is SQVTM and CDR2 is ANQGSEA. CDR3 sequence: CSGIQGAADTQYF. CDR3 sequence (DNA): TGCAGCGGTATACAGGGGGCGGCAGATACGCAGTATTTT.

This CDR3 is CASSYEGTYTEAFF. The CDR3 DNA sequence: TGTGCCAGCAGCTACGAGGGAACTTACACTGAAGCTTTCTTT. The chain carries TRBV7-8 and TRBJ1-1; no definite D call. Germline-derived CDR1 and CDR2 are SGHVS and FQNEAQ. Trimming stripped 4 bases from V and 3 bases from J, with 12 bases between. The CDR3 totals 14 residues.

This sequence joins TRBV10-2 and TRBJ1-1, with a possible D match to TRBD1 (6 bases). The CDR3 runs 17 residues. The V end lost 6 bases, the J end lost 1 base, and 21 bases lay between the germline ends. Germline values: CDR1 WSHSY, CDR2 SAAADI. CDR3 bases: TGCGCCAGCAGCGATCTCCCGGGTACAGGGAAGAACACTGAAGCTTTCTTT. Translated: CASSDLPGTGKNTEAFF.

CDR3 in DNA: TGTGCCAGCAGCTTAGGTCCCACAGCTTACGAGCAGTACTTC. Translated: CASSLGPTAYEQYF. The rearrangement uses TRBV7-8 and TRBJ2-7; D is unresolved. There are 14 residues in the CDR3. Trimming removed 1 base at V and 4 bases at J, with 11 bases between. CDR1 is SGHVS and CDR2 is FQNEAQ in the germline V gene.

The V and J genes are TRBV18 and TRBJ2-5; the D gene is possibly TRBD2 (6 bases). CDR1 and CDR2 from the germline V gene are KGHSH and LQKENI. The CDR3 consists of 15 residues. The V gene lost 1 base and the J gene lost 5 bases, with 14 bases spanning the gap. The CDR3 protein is CASSPRTGAGETQYF. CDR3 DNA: TGTGCCAGCTCACCACGAACTGGGGCGGGGGAGACCCAGTACTTC.

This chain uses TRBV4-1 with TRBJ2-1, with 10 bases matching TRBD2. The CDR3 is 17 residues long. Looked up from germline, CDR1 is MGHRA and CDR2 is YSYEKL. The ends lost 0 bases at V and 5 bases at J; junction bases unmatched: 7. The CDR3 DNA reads TGCGCCAGCAGCCAAGATCAGAGCGGGAGGGCCCACAATGAGCAGTTCTTC. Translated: CASSQDQSGRAHNEQFF.

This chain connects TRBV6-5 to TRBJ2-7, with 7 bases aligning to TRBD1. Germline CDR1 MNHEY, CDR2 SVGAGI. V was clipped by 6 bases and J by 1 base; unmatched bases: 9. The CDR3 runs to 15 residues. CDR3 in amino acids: CASSPKGTASYEQYF. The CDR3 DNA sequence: TGTGCCAGCAGCCCCAAGGGGACAGCGTCCTACGAGCAGTACTTC.

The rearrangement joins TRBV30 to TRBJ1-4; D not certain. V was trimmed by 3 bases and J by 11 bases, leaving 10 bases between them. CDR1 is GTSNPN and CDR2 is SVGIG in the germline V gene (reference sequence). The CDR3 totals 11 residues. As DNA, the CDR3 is TGTGCCTGGAGCTCAACTGGTAAACTGTTTTTT. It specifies CAWSSTGKLFF.

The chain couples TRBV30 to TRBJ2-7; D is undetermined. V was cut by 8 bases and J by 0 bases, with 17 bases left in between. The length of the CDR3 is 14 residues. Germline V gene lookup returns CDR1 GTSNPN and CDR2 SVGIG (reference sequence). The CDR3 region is CAGIRPLSSYEQYF. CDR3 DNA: TGTGCCGGGATCCGTCCGTTGAGCTCCTACGAGCAGTACTTC. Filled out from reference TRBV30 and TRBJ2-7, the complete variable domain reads SQTIHQWPATLVQPVGSPLSLECTVEGTSNPNLYWYRQAAGRGLQLLFYSVGIGQISSEVPQNLSASRPQDRQFILSSKKLLLSDSGFYLCAGIRPLSSYEQYFGPGTRLTVT.

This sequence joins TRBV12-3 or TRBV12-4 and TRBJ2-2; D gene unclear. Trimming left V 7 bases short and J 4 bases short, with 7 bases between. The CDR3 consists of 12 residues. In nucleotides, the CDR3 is TGTGCCAGCATCACTCCCACCGGGGAGCTGTTTTTT. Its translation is CASITPTGELFF.

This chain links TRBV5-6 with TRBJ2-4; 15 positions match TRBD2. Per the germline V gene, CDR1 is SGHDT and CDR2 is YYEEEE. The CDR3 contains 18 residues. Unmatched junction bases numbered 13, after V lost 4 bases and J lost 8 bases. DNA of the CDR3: TGTGCCAGCAGCACTGGACTAGCGGGAGGGCCTAGGTCGGACATTCAGTACTTC. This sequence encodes CASSTGLAGGPRSDIQYF.

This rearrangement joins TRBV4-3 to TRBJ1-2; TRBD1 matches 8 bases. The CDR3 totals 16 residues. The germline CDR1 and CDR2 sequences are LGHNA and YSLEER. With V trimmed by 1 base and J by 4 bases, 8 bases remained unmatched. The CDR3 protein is CASSQGMGQDFYGYTF. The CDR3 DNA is TGCGCCAGCAGCCAAGGGATGGGACAGGACTTCTATGGCTACACCTTC.

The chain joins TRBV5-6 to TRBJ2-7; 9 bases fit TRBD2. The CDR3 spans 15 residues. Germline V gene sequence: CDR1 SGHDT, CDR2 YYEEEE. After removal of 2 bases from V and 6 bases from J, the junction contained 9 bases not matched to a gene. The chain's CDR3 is CASSLEDRREGEQYF. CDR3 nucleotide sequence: TGTGCCAGCAGCTTAGAAGACAGGCGGGAGGGCGAGCAGTACTTC.

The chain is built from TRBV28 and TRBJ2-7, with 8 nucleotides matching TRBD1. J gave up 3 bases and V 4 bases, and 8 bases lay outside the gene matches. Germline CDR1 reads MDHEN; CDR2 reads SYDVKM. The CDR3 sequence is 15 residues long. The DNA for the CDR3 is TGTGCCAGCAGTTCGTCCGGGACAGGTCTCTACGAGCAGTACTTC. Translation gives CASSSSGTGLYEQYF.

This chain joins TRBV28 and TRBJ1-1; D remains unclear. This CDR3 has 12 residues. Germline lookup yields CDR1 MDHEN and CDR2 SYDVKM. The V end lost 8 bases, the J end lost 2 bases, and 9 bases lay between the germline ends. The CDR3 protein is CASETRNTEAFF. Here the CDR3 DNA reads TGTGCCAGCGAAACTCGAAACACTGAAGCTTTCTTT.

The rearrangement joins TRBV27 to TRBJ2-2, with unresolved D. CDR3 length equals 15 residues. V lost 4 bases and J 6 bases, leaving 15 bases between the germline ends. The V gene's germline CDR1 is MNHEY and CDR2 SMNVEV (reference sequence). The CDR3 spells CASSSLQDWAGELFF. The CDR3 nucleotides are TGTGCCAGCAGTTCCCTTCAGGATTGGGCCGGGGAGCTGTTTTTT.

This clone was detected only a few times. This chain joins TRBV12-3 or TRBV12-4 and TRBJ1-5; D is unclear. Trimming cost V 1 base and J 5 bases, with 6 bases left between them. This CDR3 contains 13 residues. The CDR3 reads CASSLGTYQPQHF. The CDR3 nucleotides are TGTGCCAGCAGTTTAGGGACTTATCAGCCCCAGCATTTT.

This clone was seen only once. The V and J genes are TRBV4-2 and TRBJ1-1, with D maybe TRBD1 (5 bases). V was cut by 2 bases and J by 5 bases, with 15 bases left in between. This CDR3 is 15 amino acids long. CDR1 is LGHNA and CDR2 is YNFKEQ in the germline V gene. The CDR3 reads CASSQKQELWTEAFF. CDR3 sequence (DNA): TGTGCCAGCAGCCAAAAACAGGAGTTGTGGACTGAAGCTTTCTTT.

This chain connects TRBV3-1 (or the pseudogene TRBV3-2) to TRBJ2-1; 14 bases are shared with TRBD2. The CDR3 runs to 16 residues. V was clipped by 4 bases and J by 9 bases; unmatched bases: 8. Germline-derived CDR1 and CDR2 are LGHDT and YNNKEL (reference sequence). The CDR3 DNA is TGTGCCAGCAGCCCGGGACTAGCGGGAGCATATAGTGAGCAGTTCTTC. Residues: CASSPGLAGAYSEQFF.